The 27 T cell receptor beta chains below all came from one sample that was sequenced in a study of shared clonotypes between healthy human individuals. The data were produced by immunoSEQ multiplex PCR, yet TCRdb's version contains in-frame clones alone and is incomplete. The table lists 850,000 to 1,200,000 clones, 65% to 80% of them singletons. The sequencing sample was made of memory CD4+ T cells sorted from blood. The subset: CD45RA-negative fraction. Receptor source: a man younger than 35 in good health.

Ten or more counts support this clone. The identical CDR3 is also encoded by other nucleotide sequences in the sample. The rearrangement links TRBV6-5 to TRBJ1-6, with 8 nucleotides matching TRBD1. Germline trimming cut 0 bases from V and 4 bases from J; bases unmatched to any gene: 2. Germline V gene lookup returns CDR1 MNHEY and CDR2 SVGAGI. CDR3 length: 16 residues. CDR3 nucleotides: TGTGCCAGCAGTTACTCAGGACAGGGATATAATTCACCCCTCCACTTT. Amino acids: CASSYSGQGYNSPLHF.

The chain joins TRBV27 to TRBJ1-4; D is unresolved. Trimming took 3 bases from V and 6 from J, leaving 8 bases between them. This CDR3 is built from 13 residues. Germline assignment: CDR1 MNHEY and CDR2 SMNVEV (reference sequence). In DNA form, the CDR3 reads TGTGCCAGCAGTTTCGGGTCAGATGAAAAACTGTTTTTT. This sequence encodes CASSFGSDEKLFF.

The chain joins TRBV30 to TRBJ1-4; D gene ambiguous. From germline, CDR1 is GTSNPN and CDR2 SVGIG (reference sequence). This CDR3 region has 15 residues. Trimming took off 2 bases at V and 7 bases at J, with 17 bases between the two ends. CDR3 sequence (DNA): TGTGCCTGGAGTCCCAACAGTGTTAAAGGTGAAAAACTGTTTTTT. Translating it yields CAWSPNSVKGEKLFF.

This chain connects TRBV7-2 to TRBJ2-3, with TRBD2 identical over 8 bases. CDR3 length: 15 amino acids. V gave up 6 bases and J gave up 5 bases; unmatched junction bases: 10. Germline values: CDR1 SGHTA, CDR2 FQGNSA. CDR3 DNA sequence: TGTGCCAGCAGTTCGCGGGGGGACGCGGGAGATACGCAGTATTTT. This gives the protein CASSSRGDAGDTQYF.

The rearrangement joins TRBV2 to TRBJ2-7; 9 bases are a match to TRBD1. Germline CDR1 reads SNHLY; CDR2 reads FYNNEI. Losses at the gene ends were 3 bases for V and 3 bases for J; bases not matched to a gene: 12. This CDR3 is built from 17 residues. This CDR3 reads CASSDLISGTGNYEQYF. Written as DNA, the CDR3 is TGTGCCAGCAGTGACCTCATTAGTGGGACAGGGAACTACGAGCAGTACTTC.

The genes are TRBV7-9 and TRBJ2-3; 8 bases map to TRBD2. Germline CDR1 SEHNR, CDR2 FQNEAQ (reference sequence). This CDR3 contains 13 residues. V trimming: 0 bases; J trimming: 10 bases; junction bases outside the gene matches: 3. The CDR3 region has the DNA TGTGCCAGCAGCTTAGCATCAGCGGGAGCGCAGTATTTT. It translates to CASSLASAGAQYF.

The CDR3 coding sequence is TGTGCCAGCAGCCTAGACAGCGGGATGGGTTACGAGCAGTACTTC. Amino acid sequence: CASSLDSGMGYEQYF. The rearrangement links TRBV7-2 to TRBJ2-7; 7 bases line up with TRBD2. J was trimmed by 4 bases and V by 5 bases; bases with no gene match: 11. This CDR3 is built from 15 residues. Per the germline V gene, CDR1 is SGHTA and CDR2 is FQGNSA.

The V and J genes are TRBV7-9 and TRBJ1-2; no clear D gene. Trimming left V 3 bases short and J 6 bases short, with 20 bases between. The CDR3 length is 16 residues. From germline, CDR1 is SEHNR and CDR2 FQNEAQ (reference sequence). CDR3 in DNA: TGTGCCAGCAGCTTCCAAGAAGCATCGCGAGGAGATGGCTACACCTTC. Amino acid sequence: CASSFQEASRGDGYTF.

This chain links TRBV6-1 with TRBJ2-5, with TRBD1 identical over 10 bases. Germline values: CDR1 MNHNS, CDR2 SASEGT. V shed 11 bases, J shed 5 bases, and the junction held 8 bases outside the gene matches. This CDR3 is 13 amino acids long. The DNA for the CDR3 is TGTGCCGGAAGACAGGGGGCTGGGGAGACCCAGTACTTC. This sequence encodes CAGRQGAGETQYF.

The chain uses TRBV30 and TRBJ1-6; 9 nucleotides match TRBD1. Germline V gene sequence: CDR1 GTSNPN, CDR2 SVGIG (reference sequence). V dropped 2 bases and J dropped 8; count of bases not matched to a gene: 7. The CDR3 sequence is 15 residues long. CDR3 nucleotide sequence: TGTGCCTGGAGTCCGGGACAGGGACAGGATTCACCCCTCCACTTT. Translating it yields CAWSPGQGQDSPLHF.

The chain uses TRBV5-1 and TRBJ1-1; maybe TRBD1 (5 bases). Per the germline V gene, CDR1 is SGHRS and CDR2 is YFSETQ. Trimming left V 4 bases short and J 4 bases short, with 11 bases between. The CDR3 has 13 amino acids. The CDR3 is CASSGTLSTEAFF. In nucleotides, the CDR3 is TGCGCCAGCAGCGGGACTCTGAGCACTGAAGCTTTCTTT.

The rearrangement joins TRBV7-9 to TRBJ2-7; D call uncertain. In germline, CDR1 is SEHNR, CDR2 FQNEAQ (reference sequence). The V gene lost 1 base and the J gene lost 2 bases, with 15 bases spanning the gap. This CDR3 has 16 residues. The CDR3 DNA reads TGTGCCAGCAGCTTAGGGTCAACGGGTCTTGCCTACGAGCAGTACTTC. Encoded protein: CASSLGSTGLAYEQYF.

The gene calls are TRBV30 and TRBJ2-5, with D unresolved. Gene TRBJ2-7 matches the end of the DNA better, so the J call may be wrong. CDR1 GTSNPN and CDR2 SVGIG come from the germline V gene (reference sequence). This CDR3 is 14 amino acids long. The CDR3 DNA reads TGTGCCTGGACCAACAACCGTGGCTCCTACGAGCAGTACTTC. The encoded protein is CAWTNNRGSYEQYF.

For the CDR3, the DNA is TGTGCCAGTAGTATGATGAGCTCCTACGAGCAGTACTTC. Translation gives CASSMMSSYEQYF. The genes are TRBV19 and TRBJ2-7; D is unclear. Trimming took 3 bases from V and 0 from J, leaving 6 bases between them. The germline gives CDR1 LNHDA, CDR2 SQIVND (reference sequence). The CDR3 extends over 13 amino acids.

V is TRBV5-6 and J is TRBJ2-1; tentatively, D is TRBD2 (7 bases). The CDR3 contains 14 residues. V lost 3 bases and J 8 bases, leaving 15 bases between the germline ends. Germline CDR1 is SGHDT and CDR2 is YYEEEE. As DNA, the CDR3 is TGTGCCAGCAGCTCCCGGGGGGCCGGAGATGAGCAGTTCTTC. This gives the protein CASSSRGAGDEQFF. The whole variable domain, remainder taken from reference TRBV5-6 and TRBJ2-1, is DAGVTQSPTHLIKTRGQQVTLRCSPKSGHDTVSWYQQALGQGPQFIFQYYEEEERQRGNFPDRFSGHQFPNYSSELNVNALLLGDSALYLCASSSRGAGDEQFFGPGTRLTVL.

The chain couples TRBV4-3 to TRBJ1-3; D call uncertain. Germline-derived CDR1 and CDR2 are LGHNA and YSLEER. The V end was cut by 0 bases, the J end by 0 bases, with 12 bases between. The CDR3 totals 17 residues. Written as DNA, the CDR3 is TGCGCCAGCAGCCAAGACTTCACATCCAGCTCTGGAAACACCATATATTTT. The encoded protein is CASSQDFTSSSGNTIYF.

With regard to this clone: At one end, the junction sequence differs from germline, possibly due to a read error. The CDR3, as DNA: TGTGCCATCAGTGGGCCGGGAGGAGGCGTTTTCTTT. Protein sequence: CAISGPGGGVFF. V gene TRBV6-5 combines with J gene TRBJ1-1, with no clear D. CDR1 MNHEY and CDR2 SVGAGI come from the germline V gene. This CDR3 is 12 amino acids long.

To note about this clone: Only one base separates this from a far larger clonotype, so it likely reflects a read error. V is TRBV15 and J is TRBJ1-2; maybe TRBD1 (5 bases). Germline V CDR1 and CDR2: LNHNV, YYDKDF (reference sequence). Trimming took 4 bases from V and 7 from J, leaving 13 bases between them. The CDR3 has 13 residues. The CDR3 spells CATSIRTRSGYTF. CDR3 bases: TGTGCCACCAGCATCCGGACAAGGAGTGGCTACACCTTC.

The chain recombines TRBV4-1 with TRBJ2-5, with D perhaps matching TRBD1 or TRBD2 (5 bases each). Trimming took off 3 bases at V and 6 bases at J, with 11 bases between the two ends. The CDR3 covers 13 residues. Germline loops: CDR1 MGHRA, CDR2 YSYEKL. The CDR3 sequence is CASSHRDPKTQYF. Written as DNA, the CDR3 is TGCGCCAGCAGCCATAGGGACCCGAAGACCCAGTACTTC.

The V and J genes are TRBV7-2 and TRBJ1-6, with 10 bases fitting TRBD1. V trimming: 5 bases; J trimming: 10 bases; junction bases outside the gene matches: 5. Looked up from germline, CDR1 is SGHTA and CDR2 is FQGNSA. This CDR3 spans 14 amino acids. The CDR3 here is CASSRQGAGSPLHF. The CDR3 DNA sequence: TGTGCCAGCAGCCGACAGGGGGCCGGGTCACCCCTCCACTTT.

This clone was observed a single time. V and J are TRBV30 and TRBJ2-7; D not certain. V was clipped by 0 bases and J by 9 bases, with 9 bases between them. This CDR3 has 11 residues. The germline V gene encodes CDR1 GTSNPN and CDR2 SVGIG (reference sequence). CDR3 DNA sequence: TGTGCCTGGAGTGTACTTGAGAGGCAGTACTTC. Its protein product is CAWSVLERQYF.

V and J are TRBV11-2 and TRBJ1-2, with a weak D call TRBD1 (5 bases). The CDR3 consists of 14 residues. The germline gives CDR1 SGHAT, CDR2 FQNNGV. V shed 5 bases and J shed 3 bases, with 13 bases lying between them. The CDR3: CASSRGTDYYGYTF. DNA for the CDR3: TGTGCCAGCAGCCGAGGGACCGACTACTATGGCTACACCTTC.

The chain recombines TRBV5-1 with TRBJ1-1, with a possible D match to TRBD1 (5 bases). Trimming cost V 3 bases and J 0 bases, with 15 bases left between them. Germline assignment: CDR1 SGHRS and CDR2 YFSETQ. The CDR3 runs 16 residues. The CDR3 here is CASSSGPGGVNTEAFF. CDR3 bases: TGCGCCAGCAGCTCCGGGCCGGGAGGGGTGAACACTGAAGCTTTCTTT.

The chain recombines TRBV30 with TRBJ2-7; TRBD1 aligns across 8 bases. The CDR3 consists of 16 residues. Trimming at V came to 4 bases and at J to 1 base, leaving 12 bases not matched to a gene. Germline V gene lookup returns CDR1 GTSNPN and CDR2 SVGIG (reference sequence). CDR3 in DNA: TGTGCCTGGAAAGTCGTCGGACAGGGTTCTTCCTACGAGCAGTACTTC. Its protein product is CAWKVVGQGSSYEQYF. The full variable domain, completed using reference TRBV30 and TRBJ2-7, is SQTIHQWPATLVQPVGSPLSLECTVEGTSNPNLYWYRQAAGRGLQLLFYSVGIGQISSEVPQNLSASRPQDRQFILSSKKLLLSDSGFYLCAWKVVGQGSSYEQYFGPGTRLTVT.

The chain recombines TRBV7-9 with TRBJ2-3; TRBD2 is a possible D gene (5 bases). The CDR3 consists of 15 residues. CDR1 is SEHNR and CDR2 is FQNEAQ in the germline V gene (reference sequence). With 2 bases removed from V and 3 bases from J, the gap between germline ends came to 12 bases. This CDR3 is CASSLIGGLTDTQYF. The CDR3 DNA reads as TGTGCCAGCAGCTTAATCGGCGGGCTAACAGATACGCAGTATTTT. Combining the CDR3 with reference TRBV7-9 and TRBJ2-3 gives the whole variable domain DTGVSQNPRHKITKRGQNVTFRCDPISEHNRLYWYRQTLGQGPEFLTYFQNEAQLEKSRLLSDRFSAERPKGSFSTLEIQRTEQGDSAMYLCASSLIGGLTDTQYFGPGTRLTVL.

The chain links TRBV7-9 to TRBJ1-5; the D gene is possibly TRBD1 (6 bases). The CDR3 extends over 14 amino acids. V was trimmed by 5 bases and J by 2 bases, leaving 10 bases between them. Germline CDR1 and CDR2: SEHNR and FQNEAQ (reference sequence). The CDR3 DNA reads TGTGCCAGCAGCAAAGGGGGGGGCAATCAGCCCCAGCATTTT. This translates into CASSKGGGNQPQHF. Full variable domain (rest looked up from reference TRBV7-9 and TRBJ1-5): DTGVSQNPRHKITKRGQNVTFRCDPISEHNRLYWYRQTLGQGPEFLTYFQNEAQLEKSRLLSDRFSAERPKGSFSTLEIQRTEQGDSAMYLCASSKGGGNQPQHFGDGTRLSIL.

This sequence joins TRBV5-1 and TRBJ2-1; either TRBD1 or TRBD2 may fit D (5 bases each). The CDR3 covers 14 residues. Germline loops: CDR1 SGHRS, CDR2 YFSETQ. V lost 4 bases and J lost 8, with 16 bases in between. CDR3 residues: CASSPLGPGDEQFF. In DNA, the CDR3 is TGCGCCAGCAGCCCCCTGGGGCCCGGGGATGAGCAGTTCTTC.